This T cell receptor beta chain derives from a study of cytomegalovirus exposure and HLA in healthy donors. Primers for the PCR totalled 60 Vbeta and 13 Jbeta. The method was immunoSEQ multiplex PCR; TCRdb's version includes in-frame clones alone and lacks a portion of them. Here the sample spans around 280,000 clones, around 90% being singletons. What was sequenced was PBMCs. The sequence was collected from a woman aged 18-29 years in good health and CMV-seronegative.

In DNA, the CDR3 is TGTGCCAGCAAGGGGATAGGGAACAGACGATCAAGCTCCTACGAGCAGTACTTC. Its protein is CASKGIGNRRSSSYEQYF. The chain uses TRBV2 and TRBJ2-7, with D maybe TRBD1 (5 bases). CDR3 length equals 18 residues. The V gene lost 7 bases and the J gene lost 0 bases, with 25 bases spanning the gap. CDR1 and CDR2 from the germline V gene are SNHLY and FYNNEI.